Listed here are 26 T cell receptor beta chains from one sample, sequenced in a study of cytomegalovirus exposure and HLA in healthy donors. This PCR relied on a set of 60 Vbeta primers and 13 Jbeta primers. Profiled with immunoSEQ multiplex PCR; TCRdb holds only in-frame clones, not every one. The sample has about 89,000 clones; about 85% are singletons. Sequenced material: PBMCs. These TCRs come from a man aged 35-49 years in good health and CMV-seropositive.

The rearrangement uses TRBV11-3 and TRBJ1-5; TRBD1 is a possible D gene (6 bases). Germline values: CDR1 SGHNT, CDR2 YENEEA. This CDR3 spans 15 amino acids. Trimming pared 5 bases from V and 6 bases from J, leaving 17 bases between. CDR3 in amino acids: CASSPRSGVVQPQHF. For the CDR3, the DNA is TGTGCCAGCAGCCCGCGCTCAGGGGTAGTTCAGCCCCAGCATTTT. Looking up the rest from reference TRBV11-3 and TRBJ1-5 gives the full variable domain: EAGVVQSPRYKIIEKKQPVAFWCNPISGHNTLYWYLQNLGQGPELLIRYENEEAVDDSQLPKDRFSAERLKGVDSTLKIQPAELGDSAVYLCASSPRSGVVQPQHFGDGTRLSIL.

The rearrangement joins TRBV19 to TRBJ1-1; 10 bases are shared with TRBD1. The CDR3 has 16 residues. V lost 3 bases to trimming and J lost 10 bases; unmatched junction nucleotides: 14. CDR1 and CDR2 (germline): LNHDA, SQIVND (reference sequence). CDR3 nucleotide sequence: TGTGCCAGTAGTATTCGACAGGGGGCCCCGGGTTCGGGAGCTTTCTTT. Translating gives CASSIRQGAPGSGAFF.

The chain links TRBV7-3 to TRBJ2-3, with 9 bases fitting TRBD1. The CDR3 covers 15 residues. V dropped 5 bases and J dropped 5; count of bases not matched to a gene: 8. Germline V gene data show CDR1 as SGHTA and CDR2 as FQGTGA. CDR3 amino acids: CASSASGQGIDTQYF. The CDR3 DNA is TGTGCCAGCAGCGCCTCGGGACAGGGAATAGATACGCAGTATTTT. Variable domain in full (rest from reference TRBV7-3 and TRBJ2-3): GAGVSQTPSNKVTEKGKYVELRCDPISGHTALYWYRQSLGQGPEFLIYFQGTGAADDSGLPNDRFFAVRPEGSVSTLKIQRTERGDSAVYLCASSASGQGIDTQYFGPGTRLTVL.

The chain combines TRBV28 with TRBJ2-7; 11 nucleotides match TRBD2. Germline trimming cut 6 bases from V and 4 bases from J; bases unmatched to any gene: 8. Germline V gene lookup returns CDR1 MDHEN and CDR2 SYDVKM. The CDR3 is 15 residues long. Here the CDR3 DNA reads TGTGCCAGCAGACGAACCGGGACTAGCGGTTACGAGCAGTACTTC. Its protein product is CASRRTGTSGYEQYF.

The chain couples TRBV7-9 to TRBJ2-1; 11 bases match TRBD2. The ends lost 7 bases at V and 6 bases at J; junction bases unmatched: 8. Germline V gives CDR1 SEHNR, CDR2 FQNEAQ (reference sequence). This CDR3 has 15 amino acids. The CDR3 DNA is TGTGCCAGCACCAAGACTAGCGGGGACCCCAATGAGCAGTTCTTC. Translating gives CASTKTSGDPNEQFF.

The V and J genes are TRBV7-2 and TRBJ1-6, with 7 bases that match TRBD1. There are 16 residues in the CDR3. The germline V gene has CDR1 SGHTA and CDR2 FQGNSA. Trimming took 1 base from V and 8 from J; bases not matched to a gene: 8. CDR3 bases: TGTGCCAGCAGCTTAGGTGGGGACAGTTCCTATTCACCCCTCCACTTT. Protein sequence: CASSLGGDSSYSPLHF.

The J gene is TRBJ2-2, the V gene TRBV2, with 9 bases matching TRBD1. Germline loops: CDR1 SNHLY, CDR2 FYNNEI. Unmatched junction bases numbered 9, after V lost 6 bases and J lost 7 bases. The CDR3 extends over 15 amino acids. The CDR3 coding sequence is TGTGCCAGCAGCGGGCAGACAGGGGGTAGCGGGGAGCTGTTTTTT. This translates into CASSGQTGGSGELFF. The full variable domain, rest sourced from reference TRBV2 and TRBJ2-2, is EPEVTQTPSHQVTQMGQEVILRCVPISNHLYFYWYRQILGQKVEFLVSFYNNEISEKSEIFDDQFSVERPDGSNFTLKIRSTKLEDSAMYFCASSGQTGGSGELFFGEGSRLTVL.

This chain joins TRBV9 and TRBJ2-7; D gene uncertain. The V and J ends lost 0 bases and 2 bases respectively, with 15 bases between them. CDR3 length: 16 residues. The germline CDR1 and CDR2 sequences are SGDLS and YYNGEE. The CDR3 region is CASSVAPSDSAYEQYF. CDR3 coding DNA: TGTGCCAGCAGCGTAGCCCCCTCTGACTCAGCCTACGAGCAGTACTTC.

The V gene is TRBV28, the J gene TRBJ2-1; D is ambiguous. The V end lost 9 bases, the J end lost 6 bases, and 9 bases lay between the germline ends. The germline gives CDR1 MDHEN, CDR2 SYDVKM. This CDR3 is 11 amino acids long. The CDR3 loop reads CASKLLNEQFF. For the CDR3, the DNA is TGTGCCAGTAAGCTCCTCAATGAGCAGTTCTTC.

This clone was observed a handful of times. This chain links TRBV15 with TRBJ1-5; D gene ambiguous. The CDR3 runs to 14 residues. The V end was cut by 0 bases, the J end by 8 bases, with 11 bases between. Germline CDR1 is LNHNV and CDR2 is YYDKDF (reference sequence). In DNA, the CDR3 is TGTGCCACCAGCAGAGACGGTTCGAATGAGCCCCAGCATTTT. As protein: CATSRDGSNEPQHF.

This clone was seen a handful of times. V usage is TRBV7-3 and J usage is TRBJ2-2, with no clear D. Trimming took 3 bases from V and 1 from J, leaving 3 bases between them. CDR1 is SGHTA and CDR2 is FQGTGA in the germline V gene. This CDR3 contains 13 residues. The CDR3 region is CASSFKNTGELFF. The CDR3 nucleotides are TGTGCCAGCAGCTTCAAGAACACCGGGGAGCTGTTTTTT.

This chain connects TRBV7-8 to TRBJ1-2; D perhaps matches TRBD1 (6 bases). V lost 7 bases, J lost 2 bases, and 14 bases lay in between. CDR1 and CDR2 (germline): SGHVS, FQNEAQ. The CDR3 covers 14 residues. CDR3 DNA sequence: TGTGCCAGCACCACAGGGTTAGCGAACTATGGCTACACCTTC. It translates to CASTTGLANYGYTF.

The chain couples TRBV28 to TRBJ2-7; 11 bases match TRBD2. The CDR3 is made up of 15 amino acids. Germline assignment: CDR1 MDHEN and CDR2 SYDVKM. V lost 5 bases, J lost 6 bases, and 9 bases stayed unmatched. Here the CDR3 reads CASSPLAGARGEQYF. Written as DNA, the CDR3 is TGTGCCAGCAGTCCACTAGCGGGGGCCCGTGGCGAGCAGTACTTC. The full variable domain, its missing parts supplied by reference TRBV28 and TRBJ2-7, is DVKVTQSSRYLVKRTGEKVFLECVQDMDHENMFWYRQDPGLGLRLIYFSYDVKMKEKGDIPEGYSVSREKKERFSLILESASTNQTSMYLCASSPLAGARGEQYFGPGTRLTVT.

The chain combines TRBV2 with TRBJ2-7; a weak D match, TRBD2 (9 bases). Trimming cost V 7 bases and J 6 bases, with 16 bases left between them. Germline V gives CDR1 SNHLY, CDR2 FYNNEI. The CDR3 is made up of 13 amino acids. DNA for the CDR3: TGTGCCAGCACCGGACAGGGACTAGCCGAGCAGTACTTC. Its protein product is CASTGQGLAEQYF. The whole variable domain, filled in from reference TRBV2 and TRBJ2-7, reads EPEVTQTPSHQVTQMGQEVILRCVPISNHLYFYWYRQILGQKVEFLVSFYNNEISEKSEIFDDQFSVERPDGSNFTLKIRSTKLEDSAMYFCASTGQGLAEQYFGPGTRLTVT.

This sequence joins TRBV6-5 and TRBJ1-6, with D tentatively TRBD1 (5 bases). The V gene lost 5 bases and the J gene lost 8 bases, with 13 bases spanning the gap. The CDR3 is 14 amino acids. Germline V gives CDR1 MNHEY, CDR2 SVGAGI. CDR3 coding DNA: TGTGCCAGCAGTGAACAGGTATCCGATTCACCCCTCCACTTT. Amino acids: CASSEQVSDSPLHF.

This chain joins TRBV5-1 and TRBJ2-7; no firm D call. The CDR3 consists of 12 residues. The germline V gene encodes CDR1 SGHRS and CDR2 YFSETQ. V gave up 3 bases and J gave up 2 bases, with 6 bases separating them. The CDR3 nucleotides are TGCGCCAGCAGCTCCACTACCTACGAGCAGTACTTC. This codes for CASSSTTYEQYF.

V is TRBV6-1 and J is TRBJ1-5; TRBD1 might be the D (6 bases). Germline values: CDR1 MNHNS, CDR2 SASEGT. This CDR3 is 14 amino acids long. V dropped 6 bases and J dropped 7 bases, with 16 bases sitting between them. The CDR3 is CASSPSTGYQPQHF. For the CDR3, the DNA is TGTGCCAGCAGCCCTTCTACAGGGTACCAGCCCCAGCATTTT.

J is TRBJ2-1 and V is TRBV27; possible D gene TRBD1, 6 bases. V lost 3 bases and J 3 bases, leaving 9 bases between the germline ends. CDR1 is MNHEY, CDR2 SMNVEV, per germline (reference sequence). The CDR3 has 14 residues. The CDR3 nucleotides are TGTGCCAGCAGTTTTGAAGGGGGCTACAATGAGCAGTTCTTC. Residues: CASSFEGGYNEQFF.

The chain joins TRBV28 to TRBJ2-5; D remains ambiguous. Trimming removed 6 bases at V and 5 bases at J, with 13 bases between. This CDR3 contains 13 residues. Per the germline V gene, CDR1 is MDHEN and CDR2 is SYDVKM. CDR3 coding DNA: TGTGCCAGCAGCGACCCGCCCGGGGAGACCCAGTACTTC. It codes for CASSDPPGETQYF.

The chain carries TRBV6-5 and TRBJ1-1; D remains ambiguous. In germline, CDR1 is MNHEY, CDR2 SVGAGI. Trimming removed 2 bases from V and 3 bases from J, with 7 bases in between. This CDR3 has 13 amino acids. The CDR3 region has the DNA TGTGCCAGCAGTTACAGGAGGTACACTGAAGCTTTCTTT. This gives the protein CASSYRRYTEAFF.

In regard to this clone: An end of the junction differs from the germline gene, which may be a read error. The CDR3 is CSSSPDRDSGANVLTF. The CDR3 DNA reads TGTTCCAGCAGCCCGGACAGGGACTCTGGGGCCAACGTCCTGACTTTC. J is TRBJ2-6 and V is TRBV7-9; 8 positions agree with TRBD1. This CDR3 comprises 16 residues. CDR1 SEHNR and CDR2 FQNEAQ come from the germline V gene (reference sequence).

V is TRBV11-2 and J is TRBJ2-3; the D is unclear. The CDR3 totals 11 residues. V shed 1 base and J shed 8 bases, with 4 bases lying between them. In germline, CDR1 is SGHAT, CDR2 FQNNGV. The CDR3 loop is CASSLVATQYF. As DNA, the CDR3 is TGTGCCAGCAGCTTAGTGGCTACGCAGTATTTT.

CDR3 sequence: CASSHRRQDAIRRQPQHF. CDR3 sequence (DNA): TGTGCCAGTAGTCACAGGCGACAGGACGCCATCCGCAGGCAGCCCCAGCATTTT. The chain couples TRBV19 to TRBJ1-5, with D maybe TRBD1 (6 bases). The germline V gene has CDR1 LNHDA and CDR2 SQIVND (reference sequence). This CDR3 spans 18 amino acids. The V gene lost 5 bases and the J gene lost 7 bases, with 27 bases spanning the gap.

This chain links TRBV28 with TRBJ2-7; no clear D gene. The CDR3 is 15 amino acids. Trimming shortened V by 2 bases and J by 1 base, and 12 bases separated the two germline ends. CDR1 and CDR2 from the germline V gene are MDHEN and SYDVKM. DNA for the CDR3: TGTGCCAGCAGTTTAGGGCCGGTAAGATCCTACGAGCAGTACTTC. It codes for CASSLGPVRSYEQYF.

The table lists this clone with a count of one. This chain connects TRBV19 to TRBJ1-1; possibly TRBD1 for D (6 bases). Germline CDR1 and CDR2: LNHDA and SQIVND (reference sequence). The V end was cut by 9 bases, the J end by 6 bases, with 14 bases between. The CDR3 covers 12 residues. CDR3 amino acids: CASKGVEPEAFF. The DNA for the CDR3 is TGTGCCAGCAAGGGGGTTGAGCCTGAAGCTTTCTTT.

The chain has TRBV30 and TRBJ2-3; 10 positions agree with TRBD2. V shed 4 bases, J shed 6 bases, and the junction held 4 bases outside the gene matches. Germline-derived CDR1 and CDR2 are GTSNPN and SVGIG (reference sequence). This CDR3 contains 13 residues. DNA for the CDR3: TGTGCCTGGATTCGGGGACTAGCGGATACGCAGTATTTT. Its translation is CAWIRGLADTQYF.